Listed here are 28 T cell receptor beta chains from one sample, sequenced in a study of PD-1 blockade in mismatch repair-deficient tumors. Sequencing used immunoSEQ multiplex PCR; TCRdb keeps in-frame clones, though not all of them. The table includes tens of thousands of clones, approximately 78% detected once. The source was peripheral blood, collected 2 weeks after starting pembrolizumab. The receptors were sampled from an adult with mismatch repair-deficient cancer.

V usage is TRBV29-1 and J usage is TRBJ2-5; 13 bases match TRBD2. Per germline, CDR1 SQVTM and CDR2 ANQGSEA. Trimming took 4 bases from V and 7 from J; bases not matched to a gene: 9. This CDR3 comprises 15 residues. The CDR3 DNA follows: TGCAGCGTTGGAAAGGGGACTAGCGGGACCGCGACCCAGTACTTC. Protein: CSVGKGTSGTATQYF. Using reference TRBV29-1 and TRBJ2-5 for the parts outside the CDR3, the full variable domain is SAVISQKPSRDICQRGTSLTIQCQVDSQVTMMFWYRQQPGQSLTLIATANQGSEATYESGFVIDKFPISRPNLTFSTLTVSNMSPEDSSIYLCSVGKGTSGTATQYFGPGTRLLVL.

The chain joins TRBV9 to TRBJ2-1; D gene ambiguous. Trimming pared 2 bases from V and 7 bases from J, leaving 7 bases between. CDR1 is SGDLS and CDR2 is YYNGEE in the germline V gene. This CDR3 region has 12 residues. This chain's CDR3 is CASSVGTNEQFF. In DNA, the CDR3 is TGTGCCAGCAGCGTGGGTACAAATGAGCAGTTCTTC.

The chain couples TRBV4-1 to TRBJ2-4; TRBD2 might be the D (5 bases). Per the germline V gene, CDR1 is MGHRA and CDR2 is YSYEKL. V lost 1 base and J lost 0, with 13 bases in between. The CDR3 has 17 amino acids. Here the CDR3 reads CASSQGPAELAKNIQYF. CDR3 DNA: TGCGCCAGCAGCCAAGGCCCAGCGGAACTAGCCAAAAACATTCAGTACTTC.

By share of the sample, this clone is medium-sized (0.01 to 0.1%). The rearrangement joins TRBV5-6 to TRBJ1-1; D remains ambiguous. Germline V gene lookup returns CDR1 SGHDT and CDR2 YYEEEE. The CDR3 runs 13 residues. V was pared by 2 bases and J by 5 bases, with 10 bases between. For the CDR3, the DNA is TGTGCCAGCAGCTTCGAGGGATGGACTGAAGCTTTCTTT. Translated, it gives CASSFEGWTEAFF.

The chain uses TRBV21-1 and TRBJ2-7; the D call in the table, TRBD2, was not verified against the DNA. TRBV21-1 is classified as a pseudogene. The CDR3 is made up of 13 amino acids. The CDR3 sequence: CASSLPADYEQYF. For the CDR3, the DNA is TGTGCCAGCAGCCTCCCGGCGGACTACGAGCAGTACTTC.

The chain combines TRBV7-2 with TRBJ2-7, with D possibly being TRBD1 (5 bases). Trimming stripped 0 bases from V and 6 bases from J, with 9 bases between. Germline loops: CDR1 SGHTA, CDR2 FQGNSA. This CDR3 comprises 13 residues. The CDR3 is CASSLAGVREQYF. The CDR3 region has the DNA TGTGCCAGCAGCTTAGCAGGGGTACGCGAGCAGTACTTC.

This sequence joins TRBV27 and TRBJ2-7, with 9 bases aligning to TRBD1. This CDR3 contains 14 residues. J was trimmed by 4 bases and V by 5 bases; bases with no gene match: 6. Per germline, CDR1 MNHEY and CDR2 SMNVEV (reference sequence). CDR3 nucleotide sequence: TGTGCCAGCAGTCCAGGACAGGGGCGGTACGAGCAGTACTTC. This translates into CASSPGQGRYEQYF.

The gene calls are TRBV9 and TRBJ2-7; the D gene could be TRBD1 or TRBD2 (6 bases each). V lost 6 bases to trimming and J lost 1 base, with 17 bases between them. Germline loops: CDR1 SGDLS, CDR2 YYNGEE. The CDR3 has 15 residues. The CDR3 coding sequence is TGTGCCAGCACCCCCGGTTGGGGGGCGTCCTACGAGCAGTACTTC. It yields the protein CASTPGWGASYEQYF.

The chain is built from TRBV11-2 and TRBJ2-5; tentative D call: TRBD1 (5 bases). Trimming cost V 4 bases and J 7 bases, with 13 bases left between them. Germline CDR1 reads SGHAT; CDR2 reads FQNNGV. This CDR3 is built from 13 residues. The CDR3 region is CASSSDTKGTQYF. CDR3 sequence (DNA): TGTGCCAGCAGCTCGGACACAAAGGGGACCCAGTACTTC.

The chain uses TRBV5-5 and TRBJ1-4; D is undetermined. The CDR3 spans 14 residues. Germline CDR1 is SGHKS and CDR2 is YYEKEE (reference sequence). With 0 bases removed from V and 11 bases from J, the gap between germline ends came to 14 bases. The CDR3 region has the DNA TGTGCCAGCAGCTTGGCGGAGGGCCCCGGTAAACTGTTTTTT. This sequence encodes CASSLAEGPGKLFF.

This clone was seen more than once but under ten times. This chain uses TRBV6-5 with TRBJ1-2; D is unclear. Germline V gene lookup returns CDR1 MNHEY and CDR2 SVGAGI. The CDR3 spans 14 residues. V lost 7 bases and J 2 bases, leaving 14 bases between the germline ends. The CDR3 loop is CASKSHGENYGYTF. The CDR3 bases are TGTGCCAGCAAGTCCCACGGGGAGAACTATGGCTACACCTTC.

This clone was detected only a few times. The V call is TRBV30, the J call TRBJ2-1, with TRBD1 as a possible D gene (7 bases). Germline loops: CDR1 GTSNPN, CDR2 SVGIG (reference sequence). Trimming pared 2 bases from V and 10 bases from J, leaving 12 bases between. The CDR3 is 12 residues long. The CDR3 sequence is CAWSKGGGEQFF. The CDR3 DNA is TGTGCCTGGAGTAAAGGAGGGGGCGAGCAGTTCTTC.

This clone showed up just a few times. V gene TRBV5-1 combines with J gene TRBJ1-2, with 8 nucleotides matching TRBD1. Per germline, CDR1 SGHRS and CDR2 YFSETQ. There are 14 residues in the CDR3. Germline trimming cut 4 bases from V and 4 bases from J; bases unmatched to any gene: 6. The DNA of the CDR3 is TGCGCCAGCAGCATAATCGGGACAGGCTATGGCTACACCTTC. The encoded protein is CASSIIGTGYGYTF. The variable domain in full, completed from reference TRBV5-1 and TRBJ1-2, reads KAGVTQTPRYLIKTRGQQVTLSCSPISGHRSVSWYQQTPGQGLQFLFEYFSETQRNKGNFPGRFSGRQFSNSRSEMNVSTLELGDSALYLCASSIIGTGYGYTFGSGTRLTVV.

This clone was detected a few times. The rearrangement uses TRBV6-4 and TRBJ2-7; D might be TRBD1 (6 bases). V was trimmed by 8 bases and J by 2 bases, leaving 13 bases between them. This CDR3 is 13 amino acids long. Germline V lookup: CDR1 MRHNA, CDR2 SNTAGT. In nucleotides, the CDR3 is TGTGCCAGCGGGACCAGGGGACCCTACGAGCAGTACTTC. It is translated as CASGTRGPYEQYF.

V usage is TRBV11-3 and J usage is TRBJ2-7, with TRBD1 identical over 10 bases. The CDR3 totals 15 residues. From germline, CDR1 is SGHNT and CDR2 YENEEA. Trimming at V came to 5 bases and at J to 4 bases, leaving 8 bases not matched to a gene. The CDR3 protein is CASSPPGQGLYEQYF. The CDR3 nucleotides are TGTGCCAGCAGCCCCCCGGGACAGGGGCTTTACGAGCAGTACTTC.

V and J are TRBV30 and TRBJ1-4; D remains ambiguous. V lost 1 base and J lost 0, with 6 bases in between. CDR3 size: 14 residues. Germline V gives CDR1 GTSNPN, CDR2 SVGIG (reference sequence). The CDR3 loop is CAWSDRTTNEKLFF. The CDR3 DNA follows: TGTGCCTGGAGTGACCGAACAACTAATGAAAAACTGTTTTTT.

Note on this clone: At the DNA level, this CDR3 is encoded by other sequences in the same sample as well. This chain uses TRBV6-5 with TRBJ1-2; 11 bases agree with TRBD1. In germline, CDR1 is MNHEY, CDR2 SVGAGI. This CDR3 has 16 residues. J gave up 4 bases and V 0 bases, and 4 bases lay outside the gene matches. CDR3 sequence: CASSYSRTGGGYGYTF. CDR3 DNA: TGTGCCAGCAGTTACTCGAGGACAGGGGGCGGCTATGGCTACACCTTC.

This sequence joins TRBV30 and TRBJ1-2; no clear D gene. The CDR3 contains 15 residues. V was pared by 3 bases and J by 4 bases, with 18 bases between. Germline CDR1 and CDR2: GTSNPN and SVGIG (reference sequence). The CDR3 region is CAWRPRLGFGYGYTF. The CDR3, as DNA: TGTGCCTGGAGACCCCGCTTGGGGTTTGGCTATGGCTACACCTTC.

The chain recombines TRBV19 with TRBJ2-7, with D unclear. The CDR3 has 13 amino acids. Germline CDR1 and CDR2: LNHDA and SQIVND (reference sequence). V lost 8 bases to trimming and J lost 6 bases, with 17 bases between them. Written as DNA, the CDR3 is TGTGCCAGTCTAAAAGGGCAGATGGGCGAGCAGTACTTC. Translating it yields CASLKGQMGEQYF.

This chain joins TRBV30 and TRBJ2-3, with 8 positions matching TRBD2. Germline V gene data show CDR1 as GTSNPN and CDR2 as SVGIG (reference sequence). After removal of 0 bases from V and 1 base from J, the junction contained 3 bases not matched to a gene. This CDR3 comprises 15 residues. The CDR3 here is CAWSVKAGGTDTQYF. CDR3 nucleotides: TGTGCCTGGAGTGTAAAAGCGGGAGGCACAGATACGCAGTATTTT. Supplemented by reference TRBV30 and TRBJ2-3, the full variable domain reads SQTIHQWPATLVQPVGSPLSLECTVEGTSNPNLYWYRQAAGRGLQLLFYSVGIGQISSEVPQNLSASRPQDRQFILSSKKLLLSDSGFYLCAWSVKAGGTDTQYFGPGTRLTVL.

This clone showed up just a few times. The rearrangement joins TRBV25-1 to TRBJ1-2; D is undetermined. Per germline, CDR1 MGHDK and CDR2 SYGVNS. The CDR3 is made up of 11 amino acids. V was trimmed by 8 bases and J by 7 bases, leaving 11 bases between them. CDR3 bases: TGTGCCAGCCAGGAGGGCCGTGGCTACACCTTC. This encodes CASQEGRGYTF.

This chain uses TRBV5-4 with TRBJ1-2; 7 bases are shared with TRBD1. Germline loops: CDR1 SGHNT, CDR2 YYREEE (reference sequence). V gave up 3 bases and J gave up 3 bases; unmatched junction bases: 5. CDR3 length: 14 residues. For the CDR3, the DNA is TGTGCCAGCAGCTCCCCGGACAGGTACTATGGCTACACCTTC. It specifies CASSSPDRYYGYTF.

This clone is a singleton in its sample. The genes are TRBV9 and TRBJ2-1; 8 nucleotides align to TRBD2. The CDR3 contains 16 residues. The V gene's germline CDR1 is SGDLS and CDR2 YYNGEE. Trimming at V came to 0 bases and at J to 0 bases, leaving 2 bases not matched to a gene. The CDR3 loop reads CASSVGAGVSYNEQFF. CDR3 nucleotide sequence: TGTGCCAGCAGCGTAGGAGCGGGAGTCTCCTACAATGAGCAGTTCTTC.

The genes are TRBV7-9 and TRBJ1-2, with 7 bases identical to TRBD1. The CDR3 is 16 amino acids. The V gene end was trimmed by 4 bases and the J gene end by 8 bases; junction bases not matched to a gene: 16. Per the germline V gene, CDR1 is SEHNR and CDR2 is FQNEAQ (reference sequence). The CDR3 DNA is TGTGCCAGCAGCTCCCGAGCGATAAAGGGGGCGCGAGGCTACACCTTC. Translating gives CASSSRAIKGARGYTF.

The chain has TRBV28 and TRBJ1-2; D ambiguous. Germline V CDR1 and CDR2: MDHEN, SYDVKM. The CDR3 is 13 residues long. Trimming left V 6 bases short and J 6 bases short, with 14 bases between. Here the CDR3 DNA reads TGTGCCAGCAGGGGGTTTGGCCTTGATGGCTACACCTTC. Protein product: CASRGFGLDGYTF.

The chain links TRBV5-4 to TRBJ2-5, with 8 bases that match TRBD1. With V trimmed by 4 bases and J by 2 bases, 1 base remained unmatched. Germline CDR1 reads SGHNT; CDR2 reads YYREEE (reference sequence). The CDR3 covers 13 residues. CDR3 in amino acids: CASSRDRQETQYF. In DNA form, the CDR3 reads TGTGCCAGCAGCCGGGACAGGCAAGAGACCCAGTACTTC.

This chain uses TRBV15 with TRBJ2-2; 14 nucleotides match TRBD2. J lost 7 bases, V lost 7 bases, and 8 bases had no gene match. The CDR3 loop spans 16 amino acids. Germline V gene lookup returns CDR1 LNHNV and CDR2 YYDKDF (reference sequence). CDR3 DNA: TGTGCCACCAAGGAGGCGGGACTAGCGGGAGTCGGGGAGCTGTTTTTT. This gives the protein CATKEAGLAGVGELFF. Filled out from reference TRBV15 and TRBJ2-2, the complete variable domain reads DAMVIQNPRYQVTQFGKPVTLSCSQTLNHNVMYWYQQKSSQAPKLLFHYYDKDFNNEADTPDNFQSRRPNTSFCFLDIRSPGLGDTAMYLCATKEAGLAGVGELFFGEGSRLTVL.

The CDR3 region is CATSSLWTGSYNEQFF. The CDR3 DNA sequence: TGTGCCACCAGCAGTCTCTGGACAGGGTCCTACAATGAGCAGTTCTTC. The chain is built from TRBV15 and TRBJ2-1, with 8 bases fitting TRBD1. Germline CDR1 is LNHNV and CDR2 is YYDKDF (reference sequence). V dropped 3 bases and J dropped 1; count of bases not matched to a gene: 5. The CDR3 has 16 residues.